This T cell receptor (beta chain) was obtained from a study of somatic mutations in cytotoxic T cells in rheumatoid arthritis. Flow cytometry served to check the purity of CD4+ and CD8+ cells, which were isolated by positive magnetic bead selection. General observations from the study: Some patients, about an eighth of the roughly 60, had a largest CD8+ clone that exceeded 20% of CD8+ cells. Statistically, CD8+ T-cell clonality was not significantly distinct between individuals with rheumatoid arthritis and age-matched healthy controls.

The CDR3 totals 13 residues. From germline, CDR1 is SGHNT and CDR2 YENEEA. With 5 bases removed from V and 2 bases from J, the gap between germline ends came to 8 bases. Sequenced by immunoSEQ multiplex PCR; TCRdb stores in-frame clones only, minus some. Among roughly 2,500 clones listed, roughly 80% were seen once. A note on this clone: Its target is not known.

The sequence was obtained from a woman aged 70-85 years with rheumatoid arthritis. This chain joins TRBV11-3 and TRBJ2-3; the D is unclear. The sequenced material came from CD8+ T cells sorted from blood. Here the CDR3 reads CASSPRHTDTQYF. CDR3 in DNA: TGTGCCAGCAGCCCCAGACACACAGATACGCAGTATTTT.